Listed below are T cell receptor beta chains from one sample, sequenced in a study of T cell repertoires in cytomegalovirus infection. TCRdb re-called the reads with MiXCR, one entry per CDR3 protein. The sample lists some 900,000 distinct CDR3 sequences; about 31% were seen once. No antigens are known for them. The sample here was cultured CD8+ T cells from PBMCs, taken from culture after CMV antigen stimulation. Receptors originate from a human donor in good health (CMV status not recorded). Some clones in this sample may be carry-over from other donors' samples. Both conserved end residues are part of each CDR3. The D gene is left open where the match is weak. Expanded clones get a size class; other rows say once, few or many, or leave the size out.

TRBJ2-3 once TRBV20-1 . TGCAGTGCTCCAGGGAGAACTTACACAGATACGCAGTATTTT CSAPGRTYTDTQYF
TRBJ2-2 . TRBV10-3 . TGTGCCATCGGAACCTCAGGGAAGGACACCGGGGAGCTGTTTTTT CAIGTSGKDTGELFF
TRBJ1-5 . TRBV19 TRBD1 TGTGCCAGTAGTATCCGGGACAGGGTTATGAATCAGCCCCAGCATTTT CASSIRDRVMNQPQHF
TRBJ1-2 . TRBV20-1 . TGCAGTGCTAGAGATACCGTCGTTGGCTATGGCTACACCTTC CSARDTVVGYGYTF
TRBJ1-2 . TRBV6-5 . TGTGCCAGCACCCCCATCGTTAGGGCGCTGAGCTATGGCTACACCTTC CASTPIVRALSYGYTF
TRBJ1-2 . TRBV4-1 . TGCGCCGGCAGCCAAGAGGGCGGGCAAGGGGCGCTTGGCTACACCTTC CAGSQEGGQGALGYTF
TRBJ1-6 few TRBV4-1 . TGCGCCAGCAGCCGCACTGGTCCACCCCTCCACTTT CASSRTGPPLHF
TRBJ2-4 few TRBV28 . TGTGCCAGCAGTTTATTCTCGGTAGCCAAAAACATTCAGTACTTC CASSLFSVAKNIQYF
TRBJ2-1 . TRBV19 TRBD1 TGTGCCAGTAGTGCGACAGGGGTTGAGCAGTTCTTC CASSATGVEQFF
TRBJ2-5 . TRBV7-8 . TGTGCCAGCGTGGACTTTAGGTTGGAGACCCAGTACTTC CASVDFRLETQYF
TRBJ1-1 few TRBV27 . TGTGCCAGCAGTGGAGGAGGAGGGACTTCTACCCCTAACACTGAAGCTTTCTTT CASSGGGGTSTPNTEAFF
TRBJ1-6 . TRBV4-2 . TGTGCCAGCAGCCAACGTACAGGGACGCATTCACCCCTCCACTTT CASSQRTGTHSPLHF
TRBJ1-6 many TRBV9 . TGTGCCAGCAGCGAGCGGACGGGTTATAATTCACCCCTCCACTTT CASSERTGYNSPLHF
TRBJ1-6 . TRBV5-5 . TGTGCCAGCAGTCCGACAGGAGCTCGGGACATCTCCCCCCTCCACTTT CASSPTGARDISPLHF
TRBJ1-4 . TRBV27 . TGTGCCAGCCAGTCGGACGGGGAAGAAAAACTGTTTTTT CASQSDGEEKLFF
TRBJ2-1 . TRBV6-4 . TGTGCCAGCAGTGATCAGGGCTATGAGCAGTTCTTC CASSDQGYEQFF
TRBJ1-1 . TRBV19 . TGTGCCAGTAGGTCGGACTTGGACACTGAAGCTTTCTTT CASRSDLDTEAFF
TRBJ2-1 many TRBV7-8 . TGTGCCAGCAGCCACGACAGCAGCGACTTGCGGGACAATGAGCAGTTCTTC CASSHDSSDLRDNEQFF
TRBJ2-1 once TRBV7-8 TRBD1 TGTGCCAGCAGCATCTTACAGGGGGATGAGCAGTTCTTC CASSILQGDEQFF
TRBJ2-3 many TRBV7-6 . TGTGCCAGCAGCCCCCCCCCGGGGCCCCCCAGGACAGATACGCAGTATTTT CASSPPPGPPRTDTQYF
TRBJ2-3 few TRBV7-9 TRBD1 TGTGCCAGCAGCTTAAACCCGACAGGGGAGGTTACAGATACGCAGTATTTT CASSLNPTGEVTDTQYF
TRBJ2-7 . TRBV12-5 . TGTGCTAGTGGTTTGATTCGTAACGAGCAGTACTTC CASGLIRNEQYF
TRBJ1-1 . TRBV5-5 . TGTGCCAGCACCTTCGCCGGGACTGAAGCTTTCTTT CASTFAGTEAFF
TRBJ2-7 . TRBV28 . TGTGCCAGCTCAACAGGGTACTACGAGCAGTACTTC CASSTGYYEQYF
TRBJ2-1 few TRBV6-5 . TGTGCCAGCAAACACGGGGTTGAGCAGTTCTTC CASKHGVEQFF
TRBJ1-1 . TRBV4-1 . TGCGCCAGCAGCCAAGGGGGCGGGTTCGGGATGAACACTGAAGCTTTCTTT CASSQGGGFGMNTEAFF
TRBJ1-2 . TRBV29-1 . TGCAGCGTTGATAGCGGTCACTATGGCTACACCTTC CSVDSGHYGYTF
TRBJ2-3 once TRBV24-1 . TGTGCCACCAGTGATTTAGTCGGGCTAGGGACAGATACGCAGTATTTT CATSDLVGLGTDTQYF
TRBJ1-1 . TRBV18 . TGTGCCAGCTCACCACCCTTGACAGAGTCGAACACTGAAGCTTTCTTT CASSPPLTESNTEAFF
TRBJ2-5 . TRBV7-9 . TGTGCCAGCACCATAGGCCCGAAGTCACAAGAGACCCAGTACTTC CASTIGPKSQETQYF
TRBJ2-1 . TRBV29-1 TRBD1 TGCAGCGCCGTCGGGACAGGGGGCGGTGAGCAGTTCTTC CSAVGTGGGEQFF
TRBJ2-5 . TRBV27 TRBD2 TGTGCCAGCAGTCCTAATAGCGGGGGGGCCGAGACCCGGTACTTC CASSPNSGGAETRYF
TRBJ2-1 . TRBV11-2 . TGTGCCAGCAGCTTAGGAGGGCGTGGCTCCTACAATGAGCAGTTCTTC CASSLGGRGSYNEQFF
TRBJ2-1 . TRBV9 . TGTGCCAGCAGCGTAGGAACGGGGGTCTACAATGAGCAGTTCTTC CASSVGTGVYNEQFF
TRBJ1-1 . TRBV7-6 . TGTGCCAGCAGCGAGATTCGGGGAAACACTGAAGCTTTCTTT CASSEIRGNTEAFF
TRBJ2-7 few TRBV4-1 TRBD1 TGCGCCAGCAGCCAACACACAGGGGGCTCGTACGAGCAGTACTTC CASSQHTGGSYEQYF
TRBJ1-2 few TRBV6-1 . TGTGCCAGCATAAAAGGGGCCTACTATGGCTACACCTTC CASIKGAYYGYTF
TRBJ2-7 . TRBV12-5 . TGTGCTAGTGGGGACCAGGACGTCTCCTACGAGCAGTACTTC CASGDQDVSYEQYF
TRBJ1-1 . TRBV5-5 TRBD1 TGTGCCAGCAGCGTAGGACAGGGGGACACTGAAGCTTTCTTT CASSVGQGDTEAFF
TRBJ1-6 many TRBV19 TRBD1 TGTGCCAGTAGTATTCGATCGGGACAGCGGAATTCACCCCTCCACTTT CASSIRSGQRNSPLHF
TRBJ1-1 . TRBV27 . TGTACCAGCTCTTGGGGCACTGAAGCTTTCTTT CTSSWGTEAFF
TRBJ2-2 . TRBV20-1 . TGCAGTGCTACAGGGATGCTGTTTTTT CSATGMLFF
TRBJ2-7 . TRBV2 TRBD1 TGTGCCAGCGGCTCAGCGGGACAGGGTAACTACGAGCAGTACTTC CASGSAGQGNYEQYF
TRBJ2-3 . TRBV6-5 TRBD2 TGTGCCAGCAGCCTACTAGCGGGGGTGCCCACAGATACGCAGTATTTT CASSLLAGVPTDTQYF
TRBJ1-3 few TRBV2 . TGTGCCATCGACATATTTGGCTCTGGAAACACCATATATTTT CAIDIFGSGNTIYF
TRBJ1-4 . TRBV12-3/TRBV12-4 . TGTGCCAGCAGTTTGTGGGGGCCTCCAACTAATGAAAAACTGTTTTTT CASSLWGPPTNEKLFF
TRBJ2-2 . TRBV7-8 . TGTGCCAGCAGCTTAGAACAGGTGGACACCGGGGAGCTGTTTTTT CASSLEQVDTGELFF
TRBJ2-1 few TRBV12-3/TRBV12-4 . TGTGCCAGCAGTTTCGGGCTGGACAATGAGCAGTTCTTC CASSFGLDNEQFF
TRBJ2-2 . TRBV9 TRBD1 TGTGCCAGCAGCACGACAGGGGGAAGCACCGGGGAGCTGTTTTTT CASSTTGGSTGELFF
TRBJ1-2 . TRBV6-1 . TGTGCCAGCAGTGAAAGGACCACCTATGGCTACACCTTC CASSERTTYGYTF
TRBJ2-1 few TRBV7-9 TRBD2 TGTGCCAGCAGCCTTACAAAGGGACTAGCGGGGGGCCATGGAGGTAGGGATGAGCAGTTCTTC CASSLTKGLAGGHGGRDEQFF